What follows are 31 T cell receptor beta chains derived from one specimen sequenced in a study of technical replicates of blood from a handful of donors. Some clones are missing from TCRdb's copy, which holds only in-frame ones; the method was immunoSEQ multiplex PCR. The sample gives about 73,000 clones, around nine tenths of which show up once; 4% to 5% is in the top ten. Sequences were obtained from PBMCs. Receptors originate from a human donor in good health. Some clones in this sample may be carry-over from other donors' samples.

The chain links TRBV21-1 to TRBJ2-1; the D call of TRBD2 is as the table states it, not checked on the DNA. TRBV21-1 is described as a pseudogene. The CDR3 consists of 15 residues. The CDR3: CASTSKGGPYNEQFF. CDR3 DNA sequence: TGTGCCAGCACTTCAAAGGGGGGGCCCTACAATGAGCAGTTCTTC.

V is TRBV6-7 and J is TRBJ2-1; 8 nucleotides agree with TRBD1. TRBV6-7 is identified as an open reading frame with a role that is uncertain. The CDR3 has 18 amino acids. Trimming cost V 0 bases and J 2 bases; bases outside gene matches: 9. The DNA for the CDR3 is TGTGCCAGCAGTTACTCCTCGGCGGGCAGGGGGCCCTACAATGAGCAGTTCTTC. It encodes CASSYSSAGRGPYNEQFF.

The chain uses TRBV15 and TRBJ1-3; D gene ambiguous. With 4 bases removed from V and 3 bases from J, the gap between germline ends came to 10 bases. Germline lookup yields CDR1 LNHNV and CDR2 YYDKDF (reference sequence). The CDR3 sequence is 14 residues long. CDR3 nucleotide sequence: TGTGCCACCAGCACCCCCCGAGGTGGAAACACCATATATTTT. It specifies CATSTPRGGNTIYF.

The rearrangement joins TRBV18 to TRBJ2-7; the match to TRBD2 covers 14 bases. CDR3 length: 16 amino acids. The V gene end was trimmed by 1 base and the J gene end by 6 bases; junction bases not matched to a gene: 5. Germline lookup yields CDR1 KGHSH and CDR2 LQKENI. CDR3 sequence (DNA): TGTGCCAGCTCACCACAGGGACTAGCGGGAGAGGCCGAGCAGTACTTC. It yields the protein CASSPQGLAGEAEQYF.

This clone was seen only once. A junction boundary mismatches the germline segment, possibly from a read error. This chain's CDR3 is CASSHGTSGRPLF. The CDR3, as DNA: TGTGCCAGCAGCCACGGGACTAGCGGGAGGCCCTTGTTT. The J gene is TRBJ2-7, the V gene TRBV14, with TRBD2 matching over 15 bases. CDR1 is SGHDN and CDR2 is FVKESK in the germline V gene. The CDR3 runs 13 residues.

This clone came up a few times. In DNA, the CDR3 is TGCGCCAGCAGCCATCCGCCCGTAGCCTCCGAGCAGTACTTC. Translating gives CASSHPPVASEQYF. The J gene is TRBJ2-7, the V gene TRBV4-3; the D is unclear. In germline, CDR1 is LGHNA, CDR2 YSLEER. V dropped 3 bases and J dropped 6 bases, with 15 bases sitting between them. CDR3 length: 14 amino acids.

As DNA, the CDR3 is TGTGCCAGCAGCGCTCCCCTCCGACTAGCGGGGAGGTCAGGGCAGTATTTT. Translated: CASSAPLRLAGRSGQYF. The chain employs TRBV7-8 and TRBJ2-3; 11 nucleotides agree with TRBD2. Germline V gene sequence: CDR1 SGHVS, CDR2 FQNEAQ. The CDR3 loop spans 17 amino acids. V was pared by 5 bases and J by 11 bases, with 18 bases of the junction left unmatched.

The chain employs TRBV30 and TRBJ2-7, with TRBD1 matching 8 bases. Per the germline V gene, CDR1 is GTSNPN and CDR2 is SVGIG (reference sequence). The CDR3 runs to 17 residues. Unmatched junction bases numbered 12, after V lost 2 bases and J lost 0 bases. The CDR3: CAWSPTPDRGSSYEQYF. CDR3 coding DNA: TGTGCCTGGAGTCCCACTCCCGACAGGGGAAGCTCCTACGAGCAGTACTTC.

The rearrangement joins TRBV6-1 to TRBJ1-2; D gene uncertain. Per the germline V gene, CDR1 is MNHNS and CDR2 is SASEGT. Trimming removed 8 bases at V and 8 bases at J, with 21 bases between. The CDR3 spans 14 residues. The CDR3 region has the DNA TGTGCCAGCGGGTCGCTGTGGCGGGAGCAAGGCTACACCTTC. Residues: CASGSLWREQGYTF.

This clone was seen a handful of times. The gene calls are TRBV7-9 and TRBJ1-3; weak D call: TRBD1 (5 bases). Germline V gene data show CDR1 as SEHNR and CDR2 as FQNEAQ (reference sequence). Trimming removed 5 bases at V and 0 bases at J, with 14 bases between. The CDR3 has 16 residues. The CDR3 sequence is CASSGGGTISGNTIYF. Here the CDR3 DNA reads TGTGCCAGCAGCGGGGGGGGTACCATCTCTGGAAACACCATATATTTT.

V gene TRBV7-3 combines with J gene TRBJ2-1; the match to TRBD2 covers 10 bases. The CDR3 is made up of 15 amino acids. V gave up 3 bases and J gave up 5 bases; unmatched junction bases: 4. Germline lookup yields CDR1 SGHTA and CDR2 FQGTGA. In DNA, the CDR3 is TGTGCCAGCAGCTTTCTAGCGGGGGACGACAATGAGCAGTTCTTC. The encoded protein is CASSFLAGDDNEQFF.

This clone was seen just once. V is TRBV10-3 and J is TRBJ1-3, with D uncertain. The V gene's germline CDR1 is ENHRY and CDR2 SYGVKD. The CDR3 is 15 amino acids. V dropped 2 bases and J dropped 0 bases, with 8 bases sitting between them. The CDR3 loop is CAISEIASSGNTIYF. CDR3 in DNA: TGTGCCATCAGTGAGATAGCATCCTCTGGAAACACCATATATTTT.

This clone has just one count. The chain links TRBV7-9 to TRBJ2-7; 7 bases match TRBD1. The J segment lost 1 base and the V segment lost 6 bases, leaving 12 bases of the junction unmatched. The CDR3 sequence is 16 residues long. Per the germline V gene, CDR1 is SEHNR and CDR2 is FQNEAQ (reference sequence). The CDR3 sequence: CASSWDSRAPSYEQYF. For the CDR3, the DNA is TGTGCCAGCAGTTGGGACAGCCGAGCCCCATCCTACGAGCAGTACTTC.

Only one count was recorded for this clone. This chain connects TRBV9 to TRBJ2-1; 10 nucleotides align to TRBD2. The V segment lost 8 bases and the J segment 0 bases; nucleotides outside the gene matches: 2. This CDR3 has 14 amino acids. Germline V gene data show CDR1 as SGDLS and CDR2 as YYNGEE. As DNA, the CDR3 is TGTGCCAGTTCTAGCGGGAGCTCCTACAATGAGCAGTTCTTC. This encodes CASSSGSSYNEQFF.

The rearrangement joins TRBV2 to TRBJ1-5; the match to TRBD1 covers 9 bases. Per germline, CDR1 SNHLY and CDR2 FYNNEI. Trimming cost V 5 bases and J 4 bases; bases outside gene matches: 9. This CDR3 comprises 16 residues. CDR3 loop: CASSLEDRGFNQPQHF. The CDR3 DNA reads TGTGCCAGCAGTTTGGAGGACAGGGGCTTTAATCAGCCCCAGCATTTT.

V and J are TRBV4-3 and TRBJ2-3; weak D call: TRBD2 (6 bases). Germline V CDR1 and CDR2: LGHNA, YSLEER. CDR3 size: 15 residues. The V and J ends lost 0 bases and 4 bases respectively, with 11 bases between them. The CDR3 DNA is TGCGCCAGCAGCCAAGATTCCTGGGGGGCAGATACGCAGTATTTT. Amino acid sequence: CASSQDSWGADTQYF.

The CDR3 is CASSQDSYTEAFF. Here the CDR3 DNA reads TGCGCCAGCAGCCAAGACTCGTACACTGAAGCTTTCTTT. The chain is built from TRBV4-3 and TRBJ1-1; D remains unclear. The length of the CDR3 is 13 residues. Germline V gene lookup returns CDR1 LGHNA and CDR2 YSLEER. V lost 0 bases, J lost 3 bases, and 5 bases lay in between.

The genes are TRBV14 and TRBJ1-5; possible D gene TRBD1, 6 bases. The CDR3 runs 17 residues. Germline CDR1 reads SGHDN; CDR2 reads FVKESK. V lost 0 bases, J lost 1 base, and 13 bases lay in between. CDR3 nucleotide sequence: TGTGCCAGCAGCCAAGATGGATTCGACAGGAGCAATCAGCCCCAGCATTTT. As protein: CASSQDGFDRSNQPQHF.

This rearrangement joins TRBV2 to TRBJ2-5, with D possibly TRBD1 on 6 matching bases. V lost 4 bases and J lost 3, with 12 bases in between. Germline V lookup: CDR1 SNHLY, CDR2 FYNNEI. The CDR3 contains 14 residues. CDR3 DNA sequence: TGTGCCAGCAGTGCAGGGACATACAAAGAGACCCAGTACTTC. Amino acids: CASSAGTYKETQYF.

The chain uses TRBV7-2 and TRBJ2-3; the match to TRBD2 covers 14 bases. The V segment lost 3 bases and the J segment 4 bases; nucleotides outside the gene matches: 3. CDR3 length: 16 amino acids. Germline CDR1 reads SGHTA; CDR2 reads FQGNSA. The CDR3 here is CASSLRLAGGADTQYF. The DNA for the CDR3 is TGTGCCAGCAGCTTGCGACTAGCGGGGGGGGCAGATACGCAGTATTTT.

This chain joins TRBV19 and TRBJ2-2; D is perhaps TRBD1 (6 bases). The V gene lost 11 bases and the J gene lost 0 bases, with 10 bases spanning the gap. CDR1 LNHDA and CDR2 SQIVND come from the germline V gene (reference sequence). The CDR3 length is 13 residues. The CDR3, as DNA: TGTGCCCTACAGGGAGCGAACACCGGGGAGCTGTTTTTT. Amino acids: CALQGANTGELFF.

The chain carries TRBV20-1 and TRBJ2-4; possible D gene TRBD2, 5 bases. Trimming removed 5 bases from V and 6 bases from J, with 8 bases in between. Germline V CDR1 and CDR2: DFQATT, SNEGSKA (reference sequence). The CDR3 totals 11 residues. Written as DNA, the CDR3 is TGCAGTGCTCTACTAGGAAACATTCAGTACTTC. It translates to CSALLGNIQYF.

This chain connects TRBV5-6 to TRBJ2-2; maybe TRBD2 (6 bases). The germline V and J ends were trimmed by 3 bases and 7 bases, with 10 bases remaining between them. The CDR3 is 13 amino acids. Germline CDR1 is SGHDT and CDR2 is YYEEEE. CDR3 sequence (DNA): TGTGCCAGCAGCTCGCTAGCGAACGGGGAGCTGTTTTTT. It specifies CASSSLANGELFF.

This sequence joins TRBV6-5 and TRBJ1-2, with no clear D. Germline loops: CDR1 MNHEY, CDR2 SVGAGI. V lost 4 bases, J lost 1 base, and 13 bases lay in between. The length of the CDR3 is 15 residues. Written as DNA, the CDR3 is TGTGCCAGCAGTTTGTGGTCAGGCCGTAACTATGGCTACACCTTC. It is translated as CASSLWSGRNYGYTF.

V and J are TRBV29-1 and TRBJ2-7, with D perhaps matching TRBD1 (6 bases). The V end lost 6 bases, the J end lost 4 bases, and 25 bases lay between the germline ends. There are 16 residues in the CDR3. CDR1 is SQVTM, CDR2 ANQGSEA, per germline. The CDR3 region is CSVGRGFVGVGYEQYF. The CDR3 DNA follows: TGCAGCGTCGGAAGGGGGTTCGTCGGAGTGGGGTACGAGCAGTACTTC.

This clone has just one count. The V and J genes are TRBV18 and TRBJ2-7; 7 positions agree with TRBD2. The germline V gene encodes CDR1 KGHSH and CDR2 LQKENI. The junction had 8 bases not matched to a gene; V was cut back by 3 bases and J by 0 bases. The CDR3 sequence is 16 residues long. CDR3 sequence: CASSPYSGLSSYEQYF. For the CDR3, the DNA is TGTGCCAGCTCACCCTATAGCGGGTTAAGCTCCTACGAGCAGTACTTC.

The chain couples TRBV6-5 to TRBJ1-2; 7 bases align to TRBD1. V lost 7 bases to trimming and J lost 6 bases; unmatched junction nucleotides: 8. Germline CDR1 reads MNHEY; CDR2 reads SVGAGI. The CDR3 has 13 amino acids. The CDR3 is CASKDRNLDGYTF. The CDR3, as DNA: TGTGCCAGCAAGGACAGGAATCTCGATGGCTACACCTTC.

The rearrangement uses TRBV2 and TRBJ2-2; D remains ambiguous. With 0 bases removed from V and 7 bases from J, the gap between germline ends came to 9 bases. This CDR3 spans 14 amino acids. The germline gives CDR1 SNHLY, CDR2 FYNNEI. The CDR3 DNA is TGTGCCAGCAGTGAAGCGCGGTCATACGGGGAGCTGTTTTTT. Protein sequence: CASSEARSYGELFF.

The chain joins TRBV6-6 to TRBJ2-2; TRBD1 is a possible D gene (5 bases). The CDR3 totals 12 residues. Trimming took off 8 bases at V and 5 bases at J, with 9 bases between the two ends. Germline CDR1 reads MNHNY; CDR2 reads SVGAGI (reference sequence). The DNA of the CDR3 is TGTGCCAGCGAAAGGGGTACCGGGGAGCTGTTTTTT. This encodes CASERGTGELFF.

The chain has TRBV11-2 and TRBJ2-7; perhaps TRBD2 as D (6 bases). With 2 bases removed from V and 4 bases from J, the gap between germline ends came to 6 bases. CDR1 is SGHAT, CDR2 FQNNGV, per germline. CDR3 length equals 12 residues. CDR3 DNA sequence: TGTGCCAGCAGCTTACGGGGGTACGAGCAGTACTTC. This gives the protein CASSLRGYEQYF.

The rearrangement uses TRBV18 and TRBJ2-5; the D gene is possibly TRBD2 (5 bases). The CDR3 contains 16 residues. In germline, CDR1 is KGHSH, CDR2 LQKENI. V was pared by 0 bases and J by 2 bases, with 13 bases between. CDR3: CASSPPRRTGQETQYF. DNA for the CDR3: TGTGCCAGCTCACCACCGCGCAGAACGGGGCAAGAGACCCAGTACTTC.